One T cell receptor beta chain is described in this entry. The sample originates from a study of blood T cell repertoires in COVID-19. The protocol was immunoSEQ multiplex PCR, while the TCRdb copy is restricted to in-frame clones and leaves out a portion. Found here are about 240,000 clones, roughly 85% of them singletons; the top ten hold 5.1%. CDR1 is WNHNN, CDR2 SYGVQD, per germline (reference sequence). Trimming left V 10 bases short and J 4 bases short, with 17 bases between. The CDR3 has 14 residues. The V call is TRBV10-1, the J call TRBJ1-5; tentatively, D is TRBD1 (5 bases). The TCR comes from a man between 45 and 60 years old with COVID-19, enrolled during active disease. The sequencing input was peripheral blood. Written as DNA, the CDR3 is TGCGCCACCCGACGTTACAGGCCTAATCAGCCCCAGCATTTT. Its protein product is CATRRYRPNQPQHF.